What follows are 5 T cell receptor beta chains derived from one specimen sequenced in a study of control samples from healthy donors and cancer patients. Clones were read by immunoSEQ multiplex PCR, and TCRdb kept only the in-frame ones, dropping some. In the table there are fewer than 300,000 clones, roughly 80% of which are singletons. Sequencing was carried out using PBMCs. These receptors all stem from a woman in her fifties or sixties with lung cancer.

The CDR3 protein is CASSRWTSGRYEQYF. For the CDR3, the DNA is TGTGCCAGCAGCCGCTGGACTAGCGGGAGGTACGAGCAGTACTTC. The chain carries TRBV14 and TRBJ2-7; 14 nucleotides line up with TRBD2. The length of the CDR3 is 15 residues. J gave up 4 bases and V 4 bases, and 3 bases lay outside the gene matches. The V gene's germline CDR1 is SGHDN and CDR2 FVKESK.

The rearrangement links TRBV7-2 to TRBJ2-3; D is ambiguous. CDR3 length: 14 residues. With 2 bases removed from V and 1 base from J, the gap between germline ends came to 7 bases. Germline assignment: CDR1 SGHTA and CDR2 FQGNSA. The CDR3 protein is CASSLIGGTDTQYF. The CDR3 region has the DNA TGTGCCAGCAGCTTAATTGGGGGCACAGATACGCAGTATTTT. Based on the CDR3 plus reference TRBV7-2 and TRBJ2-3, the full variable domain is GAGVSQSPSNKVTEKGKDVELRCDPISGHTALYWYRQSLGQGLEFLIYFQGNSAPDKSGLPSDRFSAERTGGSVSTLTIQRTQQEDSAVYLCASSLIGGTDTQYFGPGTRLTVL.

The CDR3 coding sequence is TGTGCCTCCCGGGACAGGGTAATAGGTCAGCCCCAGCATTTT. This translates into CASRDRVIGQPQHF. V and J are TRBV2 and TRBJ1-5, with TRBD1 identical over 9 bases. The length of the CDR3 is 14 residues. V lost 11 bases and J lost 6; bases outside the gene matches: 11. Germline V gene sequence: CDR1 SNHLY, CDR2 FYNNEI.

The chain has TRBV5-1 and TRBJ1-2, with a possible D match to TRBD1 (5 bases). This CDR3 spans 14 amino acids. Germline V gene lookup returns CDR1 SGHRS and CDR2 YFSETQ. The ends were cut back, 5 bases at V and 2 bases at J, with 13 bases in the middle. CDR3 in DNA: TGCGCCAGCAGAGATGGGGGGATGAACTATGGCTACACCTTC. Translation: CASRDGGMNYGYTF.

In its sample, this clone was seen many times. The genes are TRBV3-1 (or the pseudogene TRBV3-2) and TRBJ2-1; a possible D gene is TRBD2 (6 bases). Trimming took off 0 bases at V and 12 bases at J, with 18 bases between the two ends. Germline V lookup: CDR1 LGHDT, CDR2 YNNKEL (reference sequence). This CDR3 spans 15 amino acids. In nucleotides, the CDR3 is TGTGCCAGCAGCCAAGATCCGGGACTGCTCGGAGGGCAGTTCTTC. Encoded protein: CASSQDPGLLGGQFF.